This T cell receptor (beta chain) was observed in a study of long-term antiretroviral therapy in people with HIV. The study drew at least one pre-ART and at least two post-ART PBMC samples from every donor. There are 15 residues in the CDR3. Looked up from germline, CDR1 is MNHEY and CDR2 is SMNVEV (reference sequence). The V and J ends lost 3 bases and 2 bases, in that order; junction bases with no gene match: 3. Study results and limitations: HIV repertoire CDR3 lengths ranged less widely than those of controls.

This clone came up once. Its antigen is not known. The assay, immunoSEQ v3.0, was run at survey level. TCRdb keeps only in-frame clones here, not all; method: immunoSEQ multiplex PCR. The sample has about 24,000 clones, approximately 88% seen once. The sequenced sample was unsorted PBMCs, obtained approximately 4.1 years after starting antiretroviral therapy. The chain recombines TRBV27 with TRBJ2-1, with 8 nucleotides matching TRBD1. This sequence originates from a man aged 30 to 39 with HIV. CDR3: CASSLAGGAYNEQFF. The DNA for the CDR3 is TGTGCCAGCAGTTTGGCAGGGGGCGCCTACAATGAGCAGTTCTTC.